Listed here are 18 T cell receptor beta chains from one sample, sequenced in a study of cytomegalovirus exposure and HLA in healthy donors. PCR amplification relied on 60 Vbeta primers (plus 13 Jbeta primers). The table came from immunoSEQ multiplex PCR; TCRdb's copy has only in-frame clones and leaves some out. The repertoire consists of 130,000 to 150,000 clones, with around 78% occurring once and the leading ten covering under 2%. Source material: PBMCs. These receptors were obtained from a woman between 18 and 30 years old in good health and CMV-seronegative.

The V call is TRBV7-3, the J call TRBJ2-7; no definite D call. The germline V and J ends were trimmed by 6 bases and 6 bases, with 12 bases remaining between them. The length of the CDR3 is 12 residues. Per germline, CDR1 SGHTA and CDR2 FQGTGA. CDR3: CASRGRAAEQYF. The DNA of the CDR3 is TGTGCCAGCAGGGGCCGAGCAGCCGAGCAGTACTTC.

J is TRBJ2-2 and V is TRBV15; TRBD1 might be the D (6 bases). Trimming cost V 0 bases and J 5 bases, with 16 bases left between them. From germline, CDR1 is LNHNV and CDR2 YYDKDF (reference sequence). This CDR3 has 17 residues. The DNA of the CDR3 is TGTGCCACCAGCAGAGATCTGGAAACAGGGACGACCGGGGAGCTGTTTTTT. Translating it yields CATSRDLETGTTGELFF.

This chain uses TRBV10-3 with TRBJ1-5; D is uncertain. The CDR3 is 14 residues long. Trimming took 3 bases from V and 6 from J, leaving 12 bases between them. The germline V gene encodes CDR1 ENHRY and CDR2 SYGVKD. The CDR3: CAISESGSGQPQHF. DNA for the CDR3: TGTGCCATCAGTGAATCTGGGAGCGGTCAGCCCCAGCATTTT.

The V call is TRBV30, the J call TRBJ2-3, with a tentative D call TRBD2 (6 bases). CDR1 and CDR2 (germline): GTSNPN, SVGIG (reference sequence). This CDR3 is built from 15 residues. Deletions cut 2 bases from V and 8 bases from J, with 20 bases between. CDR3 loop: CAWSTLAASPGTQYF. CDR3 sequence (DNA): TGTGCCTGGAGTACTTTAGCGGCCTCCCCAGGTACGCAGTATTTT.

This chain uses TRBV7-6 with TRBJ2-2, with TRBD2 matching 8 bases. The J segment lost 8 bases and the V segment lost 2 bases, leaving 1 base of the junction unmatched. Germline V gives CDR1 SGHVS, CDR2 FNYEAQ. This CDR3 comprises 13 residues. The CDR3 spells CASSLRLAGELFF. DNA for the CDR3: TGTGCCAGCAGCTTAAGACTAGCGGGGGAGCTGTTTTTT.

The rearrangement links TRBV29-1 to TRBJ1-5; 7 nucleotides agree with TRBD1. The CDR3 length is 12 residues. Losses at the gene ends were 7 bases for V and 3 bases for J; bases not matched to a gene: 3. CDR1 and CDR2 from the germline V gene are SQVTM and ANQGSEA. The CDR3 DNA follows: TGCAGCGCGGGACAGAACAATCAGCCCCAGCATTTT. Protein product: CSAGQNNQPQHF.

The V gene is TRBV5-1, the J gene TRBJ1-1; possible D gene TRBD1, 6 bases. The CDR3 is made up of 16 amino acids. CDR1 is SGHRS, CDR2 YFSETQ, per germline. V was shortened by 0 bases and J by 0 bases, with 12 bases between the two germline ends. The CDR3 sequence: CASSLAGRGMNTEAFF. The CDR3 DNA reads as TGCGCCAGCAGCTTGGCCGGGAGGGGGATGAACACTGAAGCTTTCTTT.

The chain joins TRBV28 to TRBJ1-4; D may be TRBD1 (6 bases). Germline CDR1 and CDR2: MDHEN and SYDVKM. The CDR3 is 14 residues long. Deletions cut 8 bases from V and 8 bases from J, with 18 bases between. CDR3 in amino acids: CASSYREFPEKLFF. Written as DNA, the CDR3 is TGTGCCAGCTCCTACAGGGAGTTCCCGGAAAAACTGTTTTTT.

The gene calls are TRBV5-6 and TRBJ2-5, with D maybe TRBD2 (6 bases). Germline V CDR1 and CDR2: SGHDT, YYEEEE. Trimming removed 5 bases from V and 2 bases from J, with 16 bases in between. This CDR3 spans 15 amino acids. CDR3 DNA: TGTGCCAGCAGTCTCCCCTCTGGGGGGCAAGAGACCCAGTACTTC. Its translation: CASSLPSGGQETQYF. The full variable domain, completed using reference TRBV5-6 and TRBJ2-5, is DAGVTQSPTHLIKTRGQQVTLRCSPKSGHDTVSWYQQALGQGPQFIFQYYEEEERQRGNFPDRFSGHQFPNYSSELNVNALLLGDSALYLCASSLPSGGQETQYFGPGTRLLVL.

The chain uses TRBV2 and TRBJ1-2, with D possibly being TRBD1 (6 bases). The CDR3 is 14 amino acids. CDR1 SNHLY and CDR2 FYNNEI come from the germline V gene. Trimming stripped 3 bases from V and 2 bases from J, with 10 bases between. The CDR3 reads CASSDQGRNYGYTF. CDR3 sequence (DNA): TGTGCCAGCAGTGACCAGGGGCGAAACTATGGCTACACCTTC.

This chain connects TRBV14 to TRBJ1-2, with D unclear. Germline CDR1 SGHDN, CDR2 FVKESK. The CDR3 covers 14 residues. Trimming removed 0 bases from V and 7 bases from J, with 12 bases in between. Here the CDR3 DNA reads TGTGCCAGCAGCCAAGATCGGGGATATCGTGGCTACACCTTC. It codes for CASSQDRGYRGYTF. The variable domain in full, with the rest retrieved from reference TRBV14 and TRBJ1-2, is EAGVTQFPSHSVIEKGQTVTLRCDPISGHDNLYWYRRVMGKEIKFLLHFVKESKQDESGMPNNRFLAERTGGTYSTLKVQPAELEDSGVYFCASSQDRGYRGYTFGSGTRLTVV.

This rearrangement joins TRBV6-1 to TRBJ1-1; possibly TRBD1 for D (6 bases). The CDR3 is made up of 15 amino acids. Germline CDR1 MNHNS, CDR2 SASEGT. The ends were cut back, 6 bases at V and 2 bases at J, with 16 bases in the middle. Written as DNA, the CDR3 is TGTGCCAGCAGACTCCCGGGACAATCAAACACTGAAGCTTTCTTT. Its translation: CASRLPGQSNTEAFF.

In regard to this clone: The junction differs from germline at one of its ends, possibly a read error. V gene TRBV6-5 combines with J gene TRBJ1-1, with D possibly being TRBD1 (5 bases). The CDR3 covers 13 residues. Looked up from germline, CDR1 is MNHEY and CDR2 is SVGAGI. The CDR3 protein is CASSYSGTGESFF. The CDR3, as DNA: TGTGCCAGCAGTTACTCTGGCACAGGTGAATCTTTCTTT.

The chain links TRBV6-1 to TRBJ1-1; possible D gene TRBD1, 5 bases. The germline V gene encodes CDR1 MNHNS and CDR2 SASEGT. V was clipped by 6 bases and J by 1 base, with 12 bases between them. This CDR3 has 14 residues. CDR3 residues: CASRALGGNTEAFF. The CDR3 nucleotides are TGTGCCAGCAGGGCCTTGGGGGGGAACACTGAAGCTTTCTTT.

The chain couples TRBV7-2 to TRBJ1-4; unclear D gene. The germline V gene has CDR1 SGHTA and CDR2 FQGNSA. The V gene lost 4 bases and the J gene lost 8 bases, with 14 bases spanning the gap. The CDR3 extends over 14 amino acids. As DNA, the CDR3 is TGTGCCAGCAGCTCGGGGTGGGGAGGGGAAAAACTGTTTTTT. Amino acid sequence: CASSSGWGGEKLFF.

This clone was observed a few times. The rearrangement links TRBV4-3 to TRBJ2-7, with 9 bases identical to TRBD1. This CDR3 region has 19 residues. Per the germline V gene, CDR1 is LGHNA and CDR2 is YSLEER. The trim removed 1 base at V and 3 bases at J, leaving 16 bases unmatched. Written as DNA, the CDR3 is TGCGCCAGCAGCCAAGCCCCGGGACAGGGTGGTTCAGGAATCTACGAGCAGTACGTC. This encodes CASSQAPGQGGSGIYEQYV.

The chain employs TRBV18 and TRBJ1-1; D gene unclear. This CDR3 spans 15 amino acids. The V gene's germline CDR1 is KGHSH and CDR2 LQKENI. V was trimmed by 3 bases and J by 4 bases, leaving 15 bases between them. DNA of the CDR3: TGTGCCAGCTCACCCATAAAGGACTCGAGCACTGAAGCTTTCTTT. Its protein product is CASSPIKDSSTEAFF.

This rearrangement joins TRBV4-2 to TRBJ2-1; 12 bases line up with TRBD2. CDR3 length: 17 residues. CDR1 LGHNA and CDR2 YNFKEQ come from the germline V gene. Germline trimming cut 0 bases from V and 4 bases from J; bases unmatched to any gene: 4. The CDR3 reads CASSQDPLAGGYNEQFF. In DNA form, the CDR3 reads TGTGCCAGCAGCCAAGACCCGCTAGCGGGGGGGTACAATGAGCAGTTCTTC.